This is a list of T cell receptor beta chains from one sample in a study of human T cells and chemical hapten exposure. From the RACE reads, TCRdb called clonotypes with MiXCR, one entry per CDR3 protein. The data hold roughly 380,000 distinct CDR3 sequences, with 4% to 6% observed a single time. Material: whole blood, obtained in connection with sensitization to the hapten diphenylcyclopropenone (DPC). The origin of the receptors is a woman aged 50 to 60 with alopecia areata. Some clones in this sample may be carry-over from other donors' samples. The CDR3 runs from the conserved cysteine through the conserved F or W.

V gene,J gene,CDR3 protein
TRBV6-5,TRBJ2-3,CASRERTRTDTQYF
TRBV27,TRBJ2-7,CASSLRTGDYPYEQYF
TRBV15,TRBJ2-7,CATSRDLAGDPGGQYF
TRBV20-1,TRBJ1-2,CSASPDRLDGYTF
TRBV5-1,TRBJ2-3,CASSLISGGIADTQYF
TRBV7-9,TRBJ2-7,CASSSTLGTSSYEQYF
TRBV6-5,TRBJ2-1,CASSSREGREQFF
TRBV7-9,TRBJ1-1,CASSLEGTGEAFF
TRBV6-5,TRBJ2-1,CASTQGAFNEQFF
TRBV6-6,TRBJ2-3,CASSYSRGGSSTDTQYF
TRBV6-5,TRBJ2-2,CASSYSRTSGNTGELFF
TRBV5-6,TRBJ1-5,CASSLWTGPHYSNQPQHF
TRBV3-1,TRBJ2-1,CASSQGTESEQFF
TRBV5-5,TRBJ2-1,CASSLGGVGAYNEQFF
TRBV6-1,TRBJ1-5,CASSAQTGGNQPQHF
TRBV19,TRBJ1-5,CASSIVVTPGQPQHF
TRBV6-1,TRBJ1-6,CASSLDRGNYNSPLHF
TRBV13,TRBJ2-7,CASSPSRAGGFYEQYF
TRBV12-3/TRBV12-4,TRBJ2-7,CASSSTGGKYEQYF
TRBV12-3/TRBV12-4,TRBJ2-3,CASSTGTSGGITDTQYF
TRBV3-1,TRBJ1-1,CASSQVFETGHEAFF
TRBV9,TRBJ1-5,CASSGGAGNQPQHF
TRBV29-1,TRBJ1-3,CSVSLGQGAAGNTIYF
TRBV20-1,TRBJ2-3,CSARDNTGKDTQYF
TRBV6-1,TRBJ2-1,CASSVYGGATNEQFF
TRBV6-2/TRBV6-3,TRBJ2-7,CASSYGAGFVPYEQYF
TRBV28,TRBJ2-3,CASRSGPGIGDF
TRBV11-3,TRBJ1-1,CASSTRSWTEAFF
TRBV18,TRBJ2-1,CASSPSGTSGSSNEQFF
TRBV11-2,TRBJ1-1,CASSLTGRGNTEAFF
TRBV13,TRBJ2-3,CASSVGLAGGQKADTQYF
TRBV5-1,TRBJ2-3,CASSLRGSWTDTQYF
TRBV20-1,TRBJ2-7,CSARPGTGVDEQYF
TRBV14,TRBJ2-3,CASSRGLVSTDTQYF
TRBV4-2,TRBJ2-3,CASSQNTGRVADEDTQYF
TRBV3-1,TRBJ1-5,CASSPEQGFLDQPQHF
TRBV3-1,TRBJ2-3,CASSQGRGVRTDTQYF
TRBV27,TRBJ1-1,CASSGSGSEAFF
TRBV7-2,TRBJ2-6,CASSLALLSGANVLTF
TRBV6-6,TRBJ1-1,CASSYSWAAGEAFF
TRBV9,TRBJ2-2,CASSPEGGELFF
TRBV9,TRBJ1-6,CASSASKDSPLHF
TRBV7-2,TRBJ2-2,CASSLALGTPPGELFF
TRBV7-2,TRBJ2-3,CASSLHPGEFTDTQYF
TRBV6-1,TRBJ2-1,CASSEGLAAHNEQFF
TRBV7-9,TRBJ2-3,CASSGDRGSTDTQYF
TRBV7-2,TRBJ1-5,CASSLASVQPQHF
TRBV20-1,TRBJ1-1,CSARVEGSHTEAFF
TRBV11-1,TRBJ2-3,CASSFGGTQYF
TRBV7-9,TRBJ2-5,CASSGSDSGMAQYF